The entry below gives a single T cell receptor beta chain sequence along with its context. Antigen specificity is unknown. RNA transcripts were the template for amplifying TCR beta CDR3 regions. The HTBI primer set was used in a first-round RT-PCR of the TCR CDR3. Via MiXCR, TCRdb re-called the multiplex PCR reads, giving one row per CDR3 protein. In the table there are some 510,000 distinct CDR3 sequences, around 45% of which are singletons. The sample belongs to a study of T cells in Graves' hyperthyroidism and ophthalmopathy. Trimming removed 3 bases from V and 7 bases from J, with 13 bases in between. In germline, CDR1 is DFQATT, CDR2 SNEGSKA (reference sequence). CDR3 length: 12 amino acids. Findings and caveats of the study: A model built on 13 V-J features separated ophthalmopathy from stable hyperthyroidism.

No progression to ophthalmopathy during 18 months of follow-up defined stable disease. Patients aged 18 to 65 had newly diagnosed hyperthyroidism lasting under 2 months. This TCR was recovered from a young woman with Graves' hyperthyroidism. Sequencing input: peripheral blood or thyroid tissue (not recorded which). V gene TRBV20-1 combines with J gene TRBJ2-7; D is undetermined. The chain's CDR3 is CSASLVAWEQYF. CDR3 nucleotides: TGCAGTGCTAGTCTGGTAGCATGGGAGCAGTACTTC.